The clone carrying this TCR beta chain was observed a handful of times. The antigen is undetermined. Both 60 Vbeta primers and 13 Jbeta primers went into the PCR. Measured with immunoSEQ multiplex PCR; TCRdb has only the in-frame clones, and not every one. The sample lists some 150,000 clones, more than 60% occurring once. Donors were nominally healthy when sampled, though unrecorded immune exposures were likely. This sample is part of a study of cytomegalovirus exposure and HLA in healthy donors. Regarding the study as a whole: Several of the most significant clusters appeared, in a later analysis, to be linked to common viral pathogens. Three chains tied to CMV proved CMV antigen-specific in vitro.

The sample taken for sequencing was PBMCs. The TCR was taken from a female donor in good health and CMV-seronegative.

The CDR3 DNA follows: TGTGCCAGCAGCCGGAGGCAAGAGACCCAGTACTTC. Its protein product is CASSRRQETQYF. The chain combines TRBV7-9 with TRBJ2-5; D might be TRBD2 (5 bases). CDR1 is SEHNR and CDR2 is FQNEAQ in the germline V gene (reference sequence). Trimming cost V 5 bases and J 2 bases, with 6 bases left between them. This CDR3 spans 12 amino acids.